This paragraph reports one T cell receptor (beta chain). Its cognate antigen is unknown. Profiled with immunoSEQ multiplex PCR; TCRdb holds only in-frame clones, not every one. The repertoire holds about 140,000 clones, about 90% seen once, with roughly 7.6% in the top ten. V lost 0 bases, J lost 2 bases, and 0 bases stayed unmatched. Per germline, CDR1 LGHNA and CDR2 YSLEER. The CDR3 contains 15 residues. The data are from a study of T cell responses to AZD1222 COVID-19 vaccine. Overall study results and limits: Mapped onto spike, vaccine-associated CD4 TCRs spanned it and were dominant at 160-218 and 743-854.

The clonotype originates from an adult who received the MenACWY meningococcal vaccine as a control. This chain uses TRBV4-3 with TRBJ1-3, with 8 bases matching TRBD1. The source material was peripheral blood, sampled 28 days after the second dose of the MenACWY control vaccine. In nucleotides, the CDR3 is TGCGCCAGCAGCCAAGAACAGGGGGCTGGAAACACCATATATTTT. This encodes CASSQEQGAGNTIYF.